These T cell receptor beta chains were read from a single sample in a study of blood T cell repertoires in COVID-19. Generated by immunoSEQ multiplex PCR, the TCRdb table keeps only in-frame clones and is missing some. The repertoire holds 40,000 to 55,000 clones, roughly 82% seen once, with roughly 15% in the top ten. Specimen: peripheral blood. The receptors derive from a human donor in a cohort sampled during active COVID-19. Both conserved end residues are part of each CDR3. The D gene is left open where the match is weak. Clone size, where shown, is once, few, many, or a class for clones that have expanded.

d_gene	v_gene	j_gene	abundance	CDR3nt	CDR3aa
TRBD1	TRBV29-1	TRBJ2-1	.	TGCAGCGGAGGCGGGACAGGGGAATACAATGAGCAGTTCTTC	CSGGGTGEYNEQFF
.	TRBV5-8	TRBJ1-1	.	TGTGCCAGCAGCTTGTATTCAGGGCGGACTGAAGCTTTCTTT	CASSLYSGRTEAFF
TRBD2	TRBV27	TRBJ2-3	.	TGTGCCAGCAGTTTACTCGGACTAGTTCCAGATACGCAGTATTTT	CASSLLGLVPDTQYF
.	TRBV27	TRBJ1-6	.	TGTGCCAGCAGCCCTGAGAAAGGGGTTTGGCCCCTCCACTTT	CASSPEKGVWPLHF
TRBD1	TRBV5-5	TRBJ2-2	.	TGTGCCAGCAGCTTAGCAAGACAGGGGAGAAACACCGGGGAGCTGTTTTTT	CASSLARQGRNTGELFF
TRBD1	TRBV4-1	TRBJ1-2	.	TGCGCCAGCAGCCGCCTACAGGGGTCGACTTATGGCTACACCTTC	CASSRLQGSTYGYTF
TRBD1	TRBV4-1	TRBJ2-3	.	TGCGCCAGCAGCCCCCTGGGACAGGGAACAGATACGCAGTATTTT	CASSPLGQGTDTQYF
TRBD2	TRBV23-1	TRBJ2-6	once	TGCGCCAGCAGTCACGGTGCCGGGGGGTTGACGGGGGCCAACGTCCTGACTTTC	CASSHGAGGLTGANVLTF
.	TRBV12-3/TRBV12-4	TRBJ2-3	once	TGTGCCAGCGGGGCTGGGGATACGCAGTATTTT	CASGAGDTQYF
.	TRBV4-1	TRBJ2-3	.	TGCGCCAGCAGCCAACTCCACCTAGGTGGATTCACAGATACGCAGTATTTT	CASSQLHLGGFTDTQYF
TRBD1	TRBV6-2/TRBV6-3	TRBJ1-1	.	TGTGCCAGCAGTTACTCGAGTGACAGGGGGAACACTGAAGCTTTCTTT	CASSYSSDRGNTEAFF
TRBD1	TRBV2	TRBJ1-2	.	TGTGCCAGCAGTGCAAAATCATATCGACAGGGGGTGAACTATGGCTACACCTTC	CASSAKSYRQGVNYGYTF
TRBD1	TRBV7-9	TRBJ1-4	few	TGTGCCAGCAGCTTAGTAGGGCAGGGGGGTGAAAAACTGTTTTTT	CASSLVGQGGEKLFF
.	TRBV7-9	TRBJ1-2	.	TGTGCCAGCAGCTTAGGGGGCGAGTATGGCTACACCTTC	CASSLGGEYGYTF
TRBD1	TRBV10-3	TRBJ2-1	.	TGTGCCATCAGTGAGTGGACCGGGACAGACTCCTACAATGAGCAGTTCTTC	CAISEWTGTDSYNEQFF
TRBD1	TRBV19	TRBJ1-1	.	TGTGCCAGTAGCTCAGGGGGCTGGGGGAACACTGAAGCTTTCTTT	CASSSGGWGNTEAFF
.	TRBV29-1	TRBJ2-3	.	TGCAGCGTTGAACGGGACACAGATACGCAGTATTTT	CSVERDTDTQYF
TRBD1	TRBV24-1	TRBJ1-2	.	TGTGCCACCAGTGACCGGGACAGCCCCTATGGCTACACCTTC	CATSDRDSPYGYTF
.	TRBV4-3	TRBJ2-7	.	TGCGCCAGCAGCCACGAAACGGGGGACTTGAGCTACGAGCAGTACTTC	CASSHETGDLSYEQYF
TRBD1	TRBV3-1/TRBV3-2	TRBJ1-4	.	TGTGCCAGCAGCCAACAGGGGGCGGAGGAAAAACTGTTTTTT	CASSQQGAEEKLFF
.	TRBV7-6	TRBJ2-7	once	TGTGCCAGCAGCTCCCCCCTTCACGAGCAGTACTTC	CASSSPLHEQYF
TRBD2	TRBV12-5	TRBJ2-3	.	TGTGCTAGTGGTTTGGGGGGACTAGCGGCCGGGGATACGCAGTATTTT	CASGLGGLAAGDTQYF
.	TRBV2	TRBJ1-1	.	TGTGCCAGCAGTGAAGACATGAACACTGAAGCTTTCTTT	CASSEDMNTEAFF
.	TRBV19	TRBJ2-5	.	TGTGCCAGTAGTATTGGCTCAGAAGAGACCCAGTACTTC	CASSIGSEETQYF
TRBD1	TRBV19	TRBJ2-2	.	TGTGCCAGTAGGGGACAGGCGAACACCGGGGAGCTGTTTTTT	CASRGQANTGELFF
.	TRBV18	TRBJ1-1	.	TGTGCCAGCTCACCTGGGGAGGGCGAAGCTTTCTTT	CASSPGEGEAFF
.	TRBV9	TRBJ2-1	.	TGTGCCAGCAGCCGACAGGTTCCTGGCGTCAATGAGCAGTTCTTC	CASSRQVPGVNEQFF
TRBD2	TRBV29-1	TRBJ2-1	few	TGCAGCGTGACTGGGCTAGCGGAGAGCTCCTACAATGAGCAGTTCTTC	CSVTGLAESSYNEQFF